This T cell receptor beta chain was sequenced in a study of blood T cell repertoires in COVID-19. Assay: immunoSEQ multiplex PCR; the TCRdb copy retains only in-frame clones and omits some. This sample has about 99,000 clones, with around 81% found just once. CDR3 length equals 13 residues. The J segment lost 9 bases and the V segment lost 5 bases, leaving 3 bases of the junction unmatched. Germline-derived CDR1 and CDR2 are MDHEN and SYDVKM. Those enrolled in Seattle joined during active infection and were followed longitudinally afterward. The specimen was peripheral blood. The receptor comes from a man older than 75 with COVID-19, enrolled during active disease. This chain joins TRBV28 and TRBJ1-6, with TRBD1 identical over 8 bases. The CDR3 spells CASSGQGISPLHF. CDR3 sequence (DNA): TGTGCCAGCAGTGGACAGGGTATTTCACCCCTCCACTTT.